The next 16 T cell receptor beta chains were all read from a single sample in a study of CD8 T cells in ankylosing spondylitis. Via MiXCR, TCRdb re-called the 5' RACE reads, giving one row per CDR3 protein. Here the sample spans roughly 100,000 distinct CDR3 sequences, roughly 8.3% being singletons. Sequenced sample: blood, either unsorted or a sorted T cell fraction (not recorded which). These receptors originate from a male donor with ankylosing spondylitis or in good health (not recorded which).

At least ten counts were recorded for this clonotype. CDR3 sequence (DNA): TGTGCCAGCAGTTACCGGGACTTCACCTACGAGCAGTACTTC. This gives the protein CASSYRDFTYEQYF. J is TRBJ2-7 and V is TRBV7-8; D may be TRBD2 (6 bases). The CDR3 totals 14 residues. Germline CDR1 and CDR2: SGHVS and FQNEAQ. V shed 6 bases and J shed 2 bases, with 14 bases lying between them.

This clonotype was recorded a few times. The rearrangement joins TRBV6-1 to TRBJ2-3, with TRBD2 matching 7 bases. Unmatched junction bases numbered 4, after V lost 8 bases and J lost 5 bases. The length of the CDR3 is 12 residues. Germline assignment: CDR1 MNHNS and CDR2 SASEGT. CDR3 DNA: TGTGCCAGCGGGAGGGTGGTAGATACGCAGTATTTT. Protein sequence: CASGRVVDTQYF.

This clonotype has a count of ten or more. The rearrangement uses TRBV5-6 and TRBJ2-1, with D tentatively TRBD1 (6 bases). This CDR3 has 16 amino acids. Germline V gene lookup returns CDR1 SGHDT and CDR2 YYEEEE. The V and J ends lost 3 bases and 6 bases respectively, with 19 bases between them. DNA for the CDR3: TGTGCCAGCAGCTCTGGGGGCGGGTCCCTAGGCAATGAGCAGTTCTTC. Translated: CASSSGGGSLGNEQFF.

This clonotype was picked up many times. The chain recombines TRBV20-1 with TRBJ2-5; 12 nucleotides line up with TRBD2. V was clipped by 5 bases and J by 1 base; unmatched bases: 17. The CDR3 is made up of 19 amino acids. Germline V gene lookup returns CDR1 DFQATT and CDR2 SNEGSKA (reference sequence). This CDR3 reads CSAARQGLAGSRRQETQYF. Here the CDR3 DNA reads TGCAGTGCTGCCCGTCAAGGACTAGCGGGGAGTCGACGCCAAGAGACCCAGTACTTC.

J is TRBJ2-5 and V is TRBV7-2, with TRBD1 identical over 7 bases. In germline, CDR1 is SGHTA, CDR2 FQGNSA. Trimming took 2 bases from V and 1 from J; bases not matched to a gene: 1. This CDR3 is 14 amino acids long. The CDR3 sequence: CASSLRGRQETQYF. In nucleotides, the CDR3 is TGTGCCAGCAGCTTAAGGGGGCGCCAAGAGACCCAGTACTTC.

This clonotype came up a few times. The chain couples TRBV20-1 to TRBJ1-1; D not certain. The CDR3 loop spans 13 amino acids. The ends were cut back, 5 bases at V and 1 base at J, with 11 bases in the middle. The germline gives CDR1 DFQATT, CDR2 SNEGSKA (reference sequence). CDR3 in DNA: TGCAGTGCTCCCAGGCCTTCGAACACTGAAGCTTTCTTT. This translates into CSAPRPSNTEAFF.

This clonotype was observed many times. The gene calls are TRBV7-2 and TRBJ2-3; 8 bases are shared with TRBD2. The germline V gene has CDR1 SGHTA and CDR2 FQGNSA. CDR3 length equals 16 residues. The V gene end was trimmed by 0 bases and the J gene end by 4 bases; junction bases not matched to a gene: 6. The CDR3 nucleotides are TGTGCCAGCAGCTTAGCGCCAGCGGGAGTTCCAGATACGCAGTATTTT. The encoded protein is CASSLAPAGVPDTQYF.

This clonotype was seen ten or more times. The chain combines TRBV7-9 with TRBJ1-1; possible D gene TRBD1, 6 bases. From germline, CDR1 is SEHNR and CDR2 FQNEAQ (reference sequence). Trimming removed 5 bases at V and 0 bases at J, with 10 bases between. This CDR3 spans 14 amino acids. The CDR3 DNA reads as TGTGCCAGCAGCCGGGGGGCGGTGAACACTGAAGCTTTCTTT. It yields the protein CASSRGAVNTEAFF.

This clonotype was counted many times. The chain couples TRBV4-1 to TRBJ1-5, with a weak D call TRBD1 (5 bases). The CDR3 covers 14 residues. CDR1 is MGHRA and CDR2 is YSYEKL in the germline V gene. The V gene lost 4 bases and the J gene lost 3 bases, with 10 bases spanning the gap. This chain's CDR3 is CASSPRQFNQPQHF. In DNA form, the CDR3 reads TGCGCCAGCAGCCCCAGACAGTTCAATCAGCCCCAGCATTTT.

The chain combines TRBV4-3 with TRBJ2-7; tentatively, D is TRBD1 (6 bases). The CDR3 covers 15 residues. The V end lost 1 base, the J end lost 7 bases, and 17 bases lay between the germline ends. Germline V gives CDR1 LGHNA, CDR2 YSLEER. CDR3: CASSQVGTLQGEQYF. In nucleotides, the CDR3 is TGCGCCAGCAGCCAAGTCGGGACACTCCAGGGAGAGCAGTACTTC.

A few counts support this clonotype. This chain uses TRBV4-3 with TRBJ2-2; D unresolved. Trimming took 1 base from V and 4 from J, leaving 13 bases between them. CDR1 and CDR2 (germline): LGHNA, YSLEER. This CDR3 is 16 amino acids long. As DNA, the CDR3 is TGCGCCAGCAGCCAAGCGACGGCCCCGAGCACCGGGGAGCTGTTTTTT. Its protein product is CASSQATAPSTGELFF.

On this clonotype itself: A read error is possible here, since a much larger clone lies one base away. J is TRBJ2-2 and V is TRBV12-3 or TRBV12-4, with D perhaps matching TRBD1 or TRBD2 (6 bases each). The CDR3 spans 13 residues. Trimming left V 6 bases short and J 7 bases short, with 12 bases between. The CDR3 reads CASSPGGFGELFF. The CDR3 DNA reads as TGTGCCAGCAGCCCCGGGGGCTTCGGGGAGCTGTTTTTT.

This chain uses TRBV11-2 with TRBJ2-3; 12 nucleotides align to TRBD2. Germline V gene lookup returns CDR1 SGHAT and CDR2 FQNNGV. There are 19 residues in the CDR3. J was trimmed by 2 bases and V by 4 bases; bases with no gene match: 13. CDR3 sequence (DNA): TGTGCCAGCAGCTGGAGTCTCGGACTAGCGGGGTCCTCCACAGATACGCAGTATTTT. Its translation: CASSWSLGLAGSSTDTQYF.

This clonotype has at least ten counts. V and J are TRBV5-8 and TRBJ2-7; 15 nucleotides align to TRBD2. This CDR3 has 21 amino acids. J was trimmed by 5 bases and V by 2 bases; bases with no gene match: 20. CDR1 is SGHTS and CDR2 is YDEGEE in the germline V gene. DNA of the CDR3: TGTGCCAGCAGCTTAGGACTAGCGGGAGGGCCGAAGGGTCGTCGGGAGGACGAGCAGTACTTC. As protein: CASSLGLAGGPKGRREDEQYF.

This clonotype has a count of ten or more. This chain joins TRBV29-1 and TRBJ2-5, with a tentative D call TRBD2 (6 bases). The CDR3 runs 12 residues. CDR1 SQVTM and CDR2 ANQGSEA come from the germline V gene. V was trimmed by 4 bases and J by 5 bases, leaving 11 bases between them. CDR3 region: CSVGGLLETQYF. The CDR3 DNA is TGCAGCGTTGGTGGACTACTGGAGACCCAGTACTTC.

This clonotype was recorded many times. J is TRBJ2-2 and V is TRBV5-1; D is unresolved. Looked up from germline, CDR1 is SGHRS and CDR2 is YFSETQ. The CDR3 spans 16 residues. V lost 4 bases to trimming and J lost 0 bases, with 13 bases between them. In nucleotides, the CDR3 is TGCGCCAGCAGCCTGAGGCTGGACGCGAACACCGGGGAGCTGTTTTTT. Its protein product is CASSLRLDANTGELFF.